One sample yielded the 30 T cell receptor beta chains listed below, sequenced in a study of a mutant IDH1 vaccine in newly diagnosed glioma (dated by TCRdb to the early 2020s). The time point label, as the study defines it: week 5, during vaccination. Each vaccine dose, consisting of 300 ug of a 20-mer mutant IDH1 peptide in Montanide, was administered subcutaneously with topical imiquimod. These TCRs are of unknown antigen specificity. The receptor library was made with the immunoSEQ multiplex PCR assay. The clones in this table, taken by TCRdb from immuneACCESS, are in-frame only. Not every clone is retained; where verified, under half of the shortfall comes from an unresolved V gene, and the cause of the rest is unknown. Counted in this sample were approximately 26,000 clones; more than 65% of them appeared once. Together, the top ten hold about 7.7% of the sample. The source was PBMCs, collected from a glioma patient whose treatment included an IDH1 peptide vaccine. All receptors derive from a man aged 40-49 years with glioma. Some clones in this sample may be carry-over from other donors' samples.

The gene calls are TRBV5-4 and TRBJ1-4; D unclear. With 3 bases removed from V and 2 bases from J, the gap between germline ends came to 14 bases. Germline V CDR1 and CDR2: SGHNT, YYREEE (reference sequence). This CDR3 region has 16 residues. DNA of the CDR3: TGTGCCAGCAGCTCCACTGACCCACCGACTAATGAAAAACTGTTTTTT. It yields the protein CASSSTDPPTNEKLFF.

The V gene is TRBV7-8, the J gene TRBJ2-6; TRBD1 matches at 8 bases. The trim removed 4 bases at V and 13 bases at J, leaving 9 bases unmatched. CDR1 and CDR2 from the germline V gene are SGHVS and FQNEAQ. The CDR3 is made up of 14 amino acids. CDR3 coding DNA: TGTGCCAGCAGCTCTCCCCAGGGGGCCTGGGTCCTGACTTTC. It codes for CASSSPQGAWVLTF.

The V gene is TRBV19, the J gene TRBJ1-5; D is undetermined. This CDR3 has 14 amino acids. V was pared by 4 bases and J by 6 bases, with 13 bases between. Germline loops: CDR1 LNHDA, CDR2 SQIVND (reference sequence). The CDR3 region is CASSTPWQAQPQHF. The CDR3, as DNA: TGTGCCAGTAGTACCCCGTGGCAGGCTCAGCCCCAGCATTTT. Drawing the rest from reference TRBV19 and TRBJ1-5, the complete variable domain is DGGITQSPKYLFRKEGQNVTLSCEQNLNHDAMYWYRQDPGQGLRLIYYSQIVNDFQKGDIAEGYSVSREKKESFPLTVTSAQKNPTAFYLCASSTPWQAQPQHFGDGTRLSIL.

In this sample, this clone turned up a few times. This chain connects TRBV5-1 to TRBJ2-1; unclear D gene. The germline V and J ends were trimmed by 1 base and 0 bases, with 8 bases remaining between them. CDR1 is SGHRS, CDR2 YFSETQ, per germline. CDR3 size: 15 residues. The CDR3 here is CASSLRSSSYNEQFF. The CDR3 DNA follows: TGCGCCAGCAGCTTGCGCTCGAGCTCCTACAATGAGCAGTTCTTC.

The V and J genes are TRBV19 and TRBJ2-5; D remains unclear. CDR3 length: 13 amino acids. V dropped 8 bases and J dropped 5 bases, with 15 bases sitting between them. Germline V lookup: CDR1 LNHDA, CDR2 SQIVND (reference sequence). The CDR3 spells CASGPTYGETQYF. In nucleotides, the CDR3 is TGTGCCAGTGGCCCGACATATGGGGAGACCCAGTACTTC.

This clone showed up just a few times. Other DNA sequences in this sample translate to the same CDR3. The CDR3 spells CASSIDGRDGYTF. DNA for the CDR3: TGTGCCAGTAGTATAGATGGCAGGGATGGCTACACCTTC. The J gene is TRBJ1-2, the V gene TRBV19; D may be TRBD1 (5 bases). CDR3 size: 13 residues. The germline V gene has CDR1 LNHDA and CDR2 SQIVND (reference sequence). V lost 0 bases and J 6 bases, leaving 8 bases between the germline ends. Supplemented by reference TRBV19 and TRBJ1-2, the full variable domain reads DGGITQSPKYLFRKEGQNVTLSCEQNLNHDAMYWYRQDPGQGLRLIYYSQIVNDFQKGDIAEGYSVSREKKESFPLTVTSAQKNPTAFYLCASSIDGRDGYTFGSGTRLTVV.

This clone appeared a single time. J is TRBJ2-3 and V is TRBV10-1, with 7 bases that match TRBD2. Looked up from germline, CDR1 is WNHNN and CDR2 is SYGVQD (reference sequence). Trimming at V came to 3 bases and at J to 6 bases, leaving 9 bases not matched to a gene. The length of the CDR3 is 15 residues. The CDR3 protein is CASSDPAGLGDTQYF. The CDR3 bases are TGCGCCAGCAGTGACCCAGCGGGGCTTGGGGATACGCAGTATTTT.

The V call is TRBV29-1, the J call TRBJ2-4; TRBD1 is a possible D gene (8 bases). The CDR3 totals 12 residues. In germline, CDR1 is SQVTM, CDR2 ANQGSEA. V was clipped by 6 bases and J by 7 bases, with 13 bases between them. The CDR3 nucleotides are TGCAGCGTAGCACAGGGGGGGAACATTCAGTACTTC. Translating it yields CSVAQGGNIQYF.

This clone was found once. This chain connects TRBV7-2 to TRBJ1-2; D perhaps matches TRBD1 (6 bases). Germline CDR1 is SGHTA and CDR2 is FQGNSA. V shed 4 bases and J shed 6 bases, with 12 bases lying between them. The CDR3 loop spans 13 amino acids. The DNA for the CDR3 is TGTGCCAGCAGCTCACAGGGATTAGATGGCTACACCTTC. Protein: CASSSQGLDGYTF.

This clone came up once. The J gene is TRBJ1-2, the V gene TRBV6-1, with 7 positions matching TRBD1. V trimming: 4 bases; J trimming: 7 bases; junction bases outside the gene matches: 6. The CDR3 extends over 13 amino acids. The germline CDR1 and CDR2 sequences are MNHNS and SASEGT. DNA of the CDR3: TGTGCCAGCAGTGCCCTTGACAGGGTTGGCTACACCTTC. It translates to CASSALDRVGYTF.

This clone was picked up one time. This chain joins TRBV11-1 and TRBJ2-7; either TRBD1 or TRBD2 may supply D (5 bases each). The length of the CDR3 is 14 residues. V was clipped by 0 bases and J by 3 bases, with 9 bases between them. In germline, CDR1 is SGHAT, CDR2 FQDESV (reference sequence). CDR3 in amino acids: CASSLAGDGYEQYF. Here the CDR3 DNA reads TGTGCCAGCAGCTTAGCCGGGGACGGCTACGAGCAGTACTTC.

The CDR3 DNA reads TGTGCCAGTAGTACCCCGGGACAGGGGTCCTACGAGCAGTACTTC. Its protein is CASSTPGQGSYEQYF. The chain carries TRBV19 and TRBJ2-7; 10 positions match TRBD1. CDR1 and CDR2 from the germline V gene are LNHDA and SQIVND (reference sequence). V lost 4 bases, J lost 1 base, and 4 bases stayed unmatched. The CDR3 covers 15 residues.

V is TRBV5-1 and J is TRBJ1-1; D is unresolved. Germline V gives CDR1 SGHRS, CDR2 YFSETQ. The CDR3 runs 13 residues. Trimming removed 2 bases from V and 1 base from J, with 6 bases in between. The DNA of the CDR3 is TGCGCCAGCAGCTTACTAACGAACACTGAAGCTTTCTTT. Protein sequence: CASSLLTNTEAFF.

V gene TRBV5-1 combines with J gene TRBJ1-1; D remains ambiguous. The germline V gene encodes CDR1 SGHRS and CDR2 YFSETQ. The CDR3 is 13 amino acids. V lost 4 bases, J lost 1 base, and 8 bases lay in between. CDR3 protein: CASSGRPNTEAFF. For the CDR3, the DNA is TGCGCCAGCAGCGGACGGCCGAACACTGAAGCTTTCTTT.

The chain is built from TRBV7-6 and TRBJ2-2, with D unresolved. In germline, CDR1 is SGHVS, CDR2 FNYEAQ. Trimming pared 1 base from V and 2 bases from J, leaving 5 bases between. This CDR3 contains 14 residues. This CDR3 reads CASSLGHNTGELFF. The CDR3 bases are TGTGCCAGCAGCTTAGGGCATAACACCGGGGAGCTGTTTTTT. The full variable domain, its missing parts supplied by reference TRBV7-6 and TRBJ2-2, is GAGVSQSPRYKVTKRGQDVALRCDPISGHVSLYWYRQALGQGPEFLTYFNYEAQQDKSGLPNDRFSAERPEGSISTLTIQRTEQRDSAMYRCASSLGHNTGELFFGEGSRLTVL.

This clone was seen just once. The chain links TRBV6-1 to TRBJ2-7; 7 bases are shared with TRBD1. Germline lookup yields CDR1 MNHNS and CDR2 SASEGT. V dropped 5 bases and J dropped 4; count of bases not matched to a gene: 2. The CDR3 runs to 12 residues. This CDR3 is CASSPGGYEQYF. The CDR3 DNA sequence: TGTGCCAGCAGTCCAGGGGGTTACGAGCAGTACTTC.

The chain has TRBV19 and TRBJ2-7, with a possible D match to TRBD1 (7 bases). Germline-derived CDR1 and CDR2 are LNHDA and SQIVND (reference sequence). The CDR3 consists of 15 residues. Trimming removed 1 base at V and 3 bases at J, with 13 bases between. CDR3 region: CASSIGQGGLYEQYF. The DNA for the CDR3 is TGTGCCAGTAGTATAGGACAGGGAGGACTCTACGAGCAGTACTTC.

In its sample, this clone was seen a few times. V gene TRBV6-6 combines with J gene TRBJ2-2; D unclear. The V end lost 2 bases, the J end lost 1 base, and 11 bases lay between the germline ends. Germline-derived CDR1 and CDR2 are MNHNY and SVGAGI (reference sequence). This CDR3 comprises 16 residues. This CDR3 reads CASSYRLRMNTGELFF. In DNA, the CDR3 is TGTGCCAGCAGTTACCGTCTACGGATGAACACCGGGGAGCTGTTTTTT.

The J gene is TRBJ1-5, the V gene TRBV2; no definite D call. Deletions cut 7 bases from V and 3 bases from J, with 19 bases between. The CDR3 length is 16 residues. CDR1 SNHLY and CDR2 FYNNEI come from the germline V gene. CDR3 nucleotides: TGTGCCAGCACCAAAGACCGTTCAGGATACAATCAGCCCCAGCATTTT. Its translation is CASTKDRSGYNQPQHF.

The V gene is TRBV11-2, the J gene TRBJ1-6; D not resolved. The germline V and J ends were trimmed by 3 bases and 7 bases, with 10 bases remaining between them. This CDR3 spans 14 amino acids. CDR1 is SGHAT, CDR2 FQNNGV, per germline. This chain's CDR3 is CASSFGPANSPLHF. CDR3 sequence (DNA): TGTGCCAGCAGCTTCGGGCCAGCAAATTCACCCCTCCACTTT.

This clone was detected only once. This chain uses TRBV6-1 with TRBJ2-7; tentatively, D is TRBD2 (5 bases). Germline values: CDR1 MNHNS, CDR2 SASEGT. CDR3 length equals 14 residues. V lost 0 bases and J 6 bases, leaving 12 bases between the germline ends. The CDR3 DNA reads as TGTGCCAGCAGTGAAGCCGGGGATCCAACCGAGCAGTACTTC. It codes for CASSEAGDPTEQYF.

This clone has more than one count but fewer than ten. This rearrangement joins TRBV5-1 to TRBJ1-4, with 9 bases matching TRBD1. The ends lost 5 bases at V and 5 bases at J; junction bases unmatched: 4. Germline CDR1 is SGHRS and CDR2 is YFSETQ. This CDR3 comprises 14 residues. CDR3 amino acids: CASRAGTGNEKLFF. CDR3 DNA sequence: TGCGCCAGCAGAGCTGGGACAGGGAATGAAAAACTGTTTTTT.

The chain has TRBV21-1 and TRBJ1-6. TRBV21-1 is recorded as a pseudogene. The CDR3 runs to 11 residues. Written as DNA, the CDR3 is TGTGCCAGCAGCAAGGGAGGACCCCTCCACTTT. Translated: CASSKGGPLHF.

CDR3 DNA sequence: TGTGCCAGCAGGGGTTCGGACAGCATCGATGGGGCCTATAATTCACCCCTCCACTTT. As protein: CASRGSDSIDGAYNSPLHF. The J gene is TRBJ1-6, the V gene TRBV14, with a weak D call TRBD1 (6 bases). Trimming took 6 bases from V and 2 from J, leaving 23 bases between them. The CDR3 contains 19 residues. Germline V CDR1 and CDR2: SGHDN, FVKESK.

CDR3 nucleotide sequence: TGCAGCGTTGGAAACTTGGGGCAACACACTGAAGCTTTCTTT. Its protein product is CSVGNLGQHTEAFF. V gene TRBV29-1 combines with J gene TRBJ1-1; D is possibly TRBD1 (5 bases). CDR1 is SQVTM and CDR2 is ANQGSEA in the germline V gene. V was cut by 4 bases and J by 3 bases, with 15 bases left in between. This CDR3 has 14 residues.

The chain joins TRBV7-9 to TRBJ2-5, with TRBD1 as a possible D gene (7 bases). This CDR3 has 13 residues. Trimming removed 5 bases from V and 5 bases from J, with 12 bases in between. CDR1 is SEHNR, CDR2 FQNEAQ, per germline (reference sequence). The CDR3 DNA is TGTGCCAGCAGCCCAGGGGGGTGGGAGACCCAGTACTTC. It translates to CASSPGGWETQYF.

The chain joins TRBV6-4 to TRBJ1-1, with TRBD1 matching 7 bases. This CDR3 spans 13 amino acids. The germline gives CDR1 MRHNA, CDR2 SNTAGT. V shed 6 bases, J shed 3 bases, and the junction held 4 bases outside the gene matches. The CDR3 region is CASSYDRDTEAFF. DNA for the CDR3: TGTGCCAGCAGCTATGACAGGGACACTGAAGCTTTCTTT.

For the CDR3, the DNA is TGTGCCAGCAGCTACACAGGGGGCGAGCAGTACTTC. This gives the protein CASSYTGGEQYF. The chain uses TRBV6-5 and TRBJ2-7, with 8 nucleotides matching TRBD1. The CDR3 sequence is 12 residues long. From germline, CDR1 is MNHEY and CDR2 SVGAGI. J gave up 6 bases and V 6 bases, and 4 bases lay outside the gene matches.

The J gene is TRBJ2-7, the V gene TRBV27, with D unclear. Trimming cost V 3 bases and J 3 bases, with 9 bases left between them. The germline V gene has CDR1 MNHEY and CDR2 SMNVEV (reference sequence). This CDR3 spans 13 amino acids. The CDR3 DNA is TGTGCCAGCAGTTTGGCCGAGTTCTACGAGCAGTACTTC. Encoded protein: CASSLAEFYEQYF.

This sequence joins TRBV5-6 and TRBJ1-5, with a tentative D call TRBD1 (5 bases). Trimming pared 3 bases from V and 7 bases from J, leaving 8 bases between. The CDR3 extends over 12 amino acids. Looked up from germline, CDR1 is SGHDT and CDR2 is YYEEEE. The CDR3 region is CASSWWGQPQHF. The CDR3 nucleotides read TGTGCCAGCAGCTGGTGGGGCCAGCCCCAGCATTTT.